Reported below is one TCR beta chain. The clone's antigen remains unknown. No much larger clone is present one base from it, and per-base qualities are unavailable. This sample was taken from a study of blood T cell repertoires in COVID-19 (dated by TCRdb to about 2020). Study-level background: Samples from collaborators originated in the United States, Italy and Spain and spanned both the acute and convalescent phases of COVID-19. The prospective study material was composed of cDNA or gDNA derived from T cells, B-cell-depleted T cells, or PBMCs. Subjects who had been exposed to COVID-19, were actively infected with it, or had recovered from it provided the deeply sampled blood TCRbeta repertoires that made up the dataset. The repertoires were released in a freely available public database intended as a resource for research on the immune response to SARS-CoV-2. Samples came from the ongoing ImmuneRACE study (first 160 participants) plus 1,254 subjects from 6 global collaborators. Sample metadata almost always included a de-identified subject ID, COVID-19 status, age in years and sex. Where available, HLA class I and class II types were obtained from metadata supplied by the sample provider rather than from assay-based typing.

Collaborating institutions collected whole blood in K2EDTA tubes following their own protocols. For TCRbeta analysis, collaborators shipped samples as frozen whole blood, isolated PBMCs, or DNA extracted from either of those sample types. CDR1 and CDR2 were assigned from the germline V gene as SGHDT and YYEEEE. The CDR3, cysteine through phenylalanine, is 17 amino acids long. Here the CDR3 DNA is all that survives: 51 bases in frame from base 1. V has 0 bases trimmed and J has 7 bases trimmed; junction bases matching no gene number 9. Results and caveats for the whole study, not just this receptor: Clinical and demographic metadata were provided uncurated, with the amount varying by source and participant.

TCRbeta CDR3 regions were amplified from genomic DNA by means of the immunoSEQ Assay, a bias-controlled multiplex PCR. As for the original processing: Nucleated cell counts per sample were estimated from amplification of reference gene primers within the assay. To quantify the absolute abundance of each unique TCRbeta CDR3 rearrangement, sequence reads were collapsed and filtered. Productive Simpson clonality was computed per sample as the square root of Simpson's diversity index over productive rearrangements. TCRdb took this table from immuneACCESS and kept in-frame rearrangements with V and J called. Such tables lack part of the clones; where checked against another copy, unresolved V genes explain under half of the gap, and the rest is unexplained. V, J and clone size derive from that table, while D and trimming were established from the DNA sequence. This sample holds roughly 150,000 clones; 85% to 90% were observed only once. Around 15% of the sample comes from the top ten.

The receptor was derived from a middle-aged woman with acute or convalescent COVID-19. Sequencing was done on a sample of peripheral blood. The rearrangement combines TRBV5-6 with TRBJ1-5, and 11 junctional nucleotides match TRBD1. The CDR3: CASSLAGTGGIGQPQHF. In nucleotide form, the sequence is TGTGCCAGCAGCTTGGCCGGGACAGGGGGTATCGGACAGCCCCAGCATTTT.